One sample yielded the 17 T cell receptor beta chains listed below, sequenced in a study of T cells in Graves' hyperthyroidism and ophthalmopathy. Amplified regions were TCR beta CDR3 sequences from RNA transcripts. TCR CDR3 underwent first-round RT-PCR with the HTBI primer set. TCRdb re-derived calls from the multiplex PCR reads in MiXCR, one entry per CDR3 protein. The repertoire consists of around 300,000 distinct CDR3 sequences, with under 30% occurring once and the leading ten covering about a quarter. The sequenced sample consisted of blood. The receptors were gathered from a man aged 40-49 years with Graves' hyperthyroidism that later progressed to Graves' ophthalmopathy.

Many counts were recorded for this clonotype. V is TRBV29-1 and J is TRBJ1-1, with a possible D match to TRBD1 (6 bases). Germline V gene data show CDR1 as SQVTM and CDR2 as ANQGSEA. The CDR3 runs 12 residues. Trimming took 4 bases from V and 11 from J, leaving 17 bases between them. The CDR3 nucleotides are TGCAGCGTTGTACGGGGGCTGGGGGGCGCTTTCTTT. Its translation: CSVVRGLGGAFF.

The sample holds many counts of this clonotype. The chain employs TRBV2 and TRBJ2-7; D is perhaps TRBD1 (6 bases). Germline-derived CDR1 and CDR2 are SNHLY and FYNNEI. The ends were cut back, 6 bases at V and 11 bases at J, with 14 bases in the middle. CDR3 length: 11 amino acids. As DNA, the CDR3 is TGTGCCAGCAGCGTCACAGGGCGGGAGTACTTC. It is translated as CASSVTGREYF.

This clonotype showed up many times. The chain combines TRBV29-1 with TRBJ2-4; 7 bases are shared with TRBD2. V lost 7 bases and J lost 8; bases outside the gene matches: 17. The CDR3 length is 15 residues. In germline, CDR1 is SQVTM, CDR2 ANQGSEA. CDR3: CSGQISGEKSDIQYF. The CDR3 nucleotides read TGCAGCGGCCAGATCAGCGGGGAGAAATCTGACATTCAGTACTTC.

This clonotype was counted many times. J is TRBJ2-4 and V is TRBV2, with TRBD2 as a possible D gene (5 bases). The V end lost 3 bases, the J end lost 9 bases, and 18 bases lay between the germline ends. The CDR3 extends over 15 amino acids. Germline loops: CDR1 SNHLY, CDR2 FYNNEI. The CDR3: CASSDRPGSLSIQYF. CDR3 DNA sequence: TGTGCCAGCAGTGACCGGCCGGGGAGCTTAAGCATTCAGTACTTC.

Ten or more counts support this clonotype. The J gene is TRBJ1-2, the V gene TRBV6-2 or TRBV6-3, with TRBD1 as a possible D gene (6 bases). CDR1 and CDR2 (germline): MNHEY, SVGEGT. The CDR3 spans 13 residues. V shed 7 bases and J shed 4 bases, with 13 bases lying between them. CDR3: CASNGGWGYGYTF. The CDR3 DNA follows: TGTGCCAGCAACGGGGGCTGGGGCTATGGCTACACCTTC.

This clonotype was counted ten times or more. The V call is TRBV7-9, the J call TRBJ1-1; maybe TRBD1 (5 bases). Germline CDR1 reads SEHNR; CDR2 reads FQNEAQ (reference sequence). The CDR3 loop spans 15 amino acids. The germline V and J ends were trimmed by 0 bases and 0 bases, with 8 bases remaining between them. CDR3 amino acids: CASSLAGDLNTEAFF. CDR3 in DNA: TGTGCCAGCAGCTTAGCGGGGGATTTGAACACTGAAGCTTTCTTT.

The rearrangement uses TRBV19 and TRBJ1-1, with 7 nucleotides matching TRBD1. The CDR3 is 16 residues long. The germline gives CDR1 LNHDA, CDR2 SQIVND (reference sequence). V shed 3 bases, J shed 0 bases, and the junction held 7 bases outside the gene matches. CDR3 amino acids: CASSIGQVTLNTEAFF. The DNA of the CDR3 is TGTGCCAGTAGTATCGGACAGGTCACCTTGAACACTGAAGCTTTCTTT.

The table lists this clonotype with many counts. The chain combines TRBV12-3 or TRBV12-4 with TRBJ1-2; 8 bases line up with TRBD1. CDR3 length equals 14 residues. Germline trimming cut 3 bases from V and 4 bases from J; bases unmatched to any gene: 4. CDR3 sequence: CASSFAGQVYGYTF. The CDR3 coding sequence is TGTGCCAGCAGTTTTGCGGGACAGGTCTATGGCTACACCTTC.

This sequence joins TRBV6-2 or TRBV6-3 and TRBJ1-6, with D unresolved. Germline values: CDR1 MNHEY, CDR2 SVGEGT. This CDR3 spans 15 amino acids. V lost 3 bases, J lost 14 bases, and 20 bases lay in between. The CDR3 DNA follows: TGTGCCAGCAGTTATCTTTTGACTTCTGAAAGTACCCTCCACTTT. Translation: CASSYLLTSESTLHF.

This clonotype was seen repeatedly, ten times or more. This chain links TRBV20-1 with TRBJ1-1, with TRBD1 as a possible D gene (6 bases). Germline V gene data show CDR1 as DFQATT and CDR2 as SNEGSKA (reference sequence). CDR3 size: 13 residues. Trimming removed 6 bases at V and 3 bases at J, with 14 bases between. In DNA form, the CDR3 reads TGCAGTGCGAGTAATAACAGGGACACTGAAGCTTTCTTT. Its protein is CSASNNRDTEAFF.

This clonotype showed up many times. The genes are TRBV7-9 and TRBJ1-1, with D maybe TRBD1 (5 bases). The V and J ends lost 1 base and 4 bases respectively, with 10 bases between them. CDR1 is SEHNR and CDR2 is FQNEAQ in the germline V gene (reference sequence). The length of the CDR3 is 14 residues. CDR3 sequence (DNA): TGTGCCAGCAGCTTAGGGGATAGGGGCACTGAAGCTTTCTTT. This gives the protein CASSLGDRGTEAFF.

The V gene is TRBV7-6, the J gene TRBJ2-5, with no clear D. The CDR3 runs 15 residues. With 5 bases removed from V and 3 bases from J, the gap between germline ends came to 16 bases. CDR1 SGHVS and CDR2 FNYEAQ come from the germline V gene. The CDR3 nucleotides are TGTGCCAGCAGCCGAACGGGCCGCCTGGAAGAGACCCAGTACTTC. It yields the protein CASSRTGRLEETQYF.

This clonotype has ten or more counts. The genes are TRBV27 and TRBJ1-2; possibly TRBD1 for D (5 bases). V was shortened by 7 bases and J by 3 bases, with 12 bases between the two germline ends. CDR3 length: 13 residues. CDR1 and CDR2 (germline): MNHEY, SMNVEV (reference sequence). DNA for the CDR3: TGTGCCAGCAAGCTGGGGACCGACTATGGCTACACCTTC. This encodes CASKLGTDYGYTF.

This clonotype was seen a few times. The chain uses TRBV12-3 or TRBV12-4 and TRBJ1-5; 9 bases match TRBD1. V shed 3 bases and J 3 bases; nucleotides not matched to a gene: 18. This CDR3 has 20 residues. In DNA, the CDR3 is TGTGCCAGCAGTTTCCTGCCCTTTCGTTGGGACAGGGTTGCCAATCAGCCCCAGCATTTT. Translating gives CASSFLPFRWDRVANQPQHF.

This clonotype has ten or more counts. The chain joins TRBV19 to TRBJ2-7; D is undetermined. CDR1 and CDR2 (germline): LNHDA, SQIVND (reference sequence). V was cut by 5 bases and J by 2 bases, with 16 bases left in between. The CDR3 has 15 residues. CDR3 in amino acids: CASSLRAGSTYEQYF. CDR3 sequence (DNA): TGTGCCAGTAGTCTCCGGGCAGGCTCCACCTACGAGCAGTACTTC.

The CDR3: CASMEPGLGGHGELFF. The CDR3 DNA is TGTGCCAGTATGGAACCGGGACTAGGAGGCCACGGGGAGCTGTTTTTT. This rearrangement joins TRBV19 to TRBJ2-2, with 8 bases identical to TRBD2. Losses at the gene ends were 7 bases for V and 7 bases for J; bases not matched to a gene: 14. This CDR3 spans 16 amino acids. From germline, CDR1 is LNHDA and CDR2 SQIVND (reference sequence). The complete variable domain, with remaining parts taken from reference TRBV19 and TRBJ2-2, reads DGGITQSPKYLFRKEGQNVTLSCEQNLNHDAMYWYRQDPGQGLRLIYYSQIVNDFQKGDIAEGYSVSREKKESFPLTVTSAQKNPTAFYLCASMEPGLGGHGELFFGEGSRLTVL.

V and J are TRBV25-1 and TRBJ1-5; D possibly corresponds to TRBD1 (5 bases). Deletions cut 8 bases from V and 7 bases from J, with 6 bases between. This CDR3 region has 10 residues. Germline V gene sequence: CDR1 MGHDK, CDR2 SYGVNS. The CDR3 region is CASGDQPQHF. CDR3 DNA sequence: TGTGCCAGCGGGGACCAGCCCCAGCATTTT.